A single sample is the source of the 11 T cell receptor beta chains below, sequenced in a study of OX40 agonist ivuxolimab in advanced cancers. Profiling relied on immunoSEQ multiplex PCR, and the TCRdb table lists in-frame clones only, not all of them. This sample has about 20,000 clones; around 89% occur once, and the top ten carry about 10%. The material was CD4+ or CD8+ T cells sorted from blood, obtained in a trial of the OX40 agonist ivuxolimab. Receptor source: an adult with an advanced solid tumor such as melanoma, head and neck, liver or kidney cancer.

This clone was counted a single time. J is TRBJ1-5 and V is TRBV27, with D possibly TRBD1 on 6 matching bases. Germline V lookup: CDR1 MNHEY, CDR2 SMNVEV (reference sequence). The V end lost 6 bases, the J end lost 6 bases, and 15 bases lay between the germline ends. This CDR3 contains 14 residues. CDR3 sequence reads: CASRGGPRGQPQHF. The CDR3 nucleotides read TGTGCCAGCAGGGGGGGCCCAAGGGGTCAGCCCCAGCATTTT.

J is TRBJ1-2 and V is TRBV5-6; D not certain. Trimming cost V 2 bases and J 2 bases, with 10 bases left between them. Germline CDR1 is SGHDT and CDR2 is YYEEEE. The CDR3 runs to 14 residues. CDR3 protein: CASSLPGQNYGYTF. CDR3 nucleotides: TGTGCCAGCAGCTTACCCGGCCAGAACTATGGCTACACCTTC.

The rearrangement links TRBV5-1 to TRBJ2-2, with no clear D. Germline V lookup: CDR1 SGHRS, CDR2 YFSETQ. The V end was cut by 0 bases, the J end by 7 bases, with 10 bases between. This CDR3 region has 14 residues. The DNA for the CDR3 is TGCGCCAGCAGCTTGGAGGGCCTTTTCGGGGAGCTGTTTTTT. Translated, it gives CASSLEGLFGELFF.

The chain joins TRBV4-1 to TRBJ1-4; 8 bases agree with TRBD1. This CDR3 contains 14 residues. The junction had 3 bases not matched to a gene; V was cut back by 2 bases and J by 7 bases. The germline CDR1 and CDR2 sequences are MGHRA and YSYEKL. DNA for the CDR3: TGCGCCAGCAGCCAAAGGACAGGGACTGAAAAACTGTTTTTT. Amino acids: CASSQRTGTEKLFF.

The V gene is TRBV6-5, the J gene TRBJ2-5, with a possible D match to TRBD1 (6 bases). Trimming pared 2 bases from V and 5 bases from J, leaving 6 bases between. The CDR3 sequence is 12 residues long. CDR1 is MNHEY, CDR2 SVGAGI, per germline. CDR3 loop: CASSYGGETQYF. CDR3 DNA: TGTGCCAGCAGTTACGGGGGCGAGACCCAGTACTTC.

The chain is built from TRBV4-1 and TRBJ2-1, with a possible D match to TRBD2 (5 bases). Germline CDR1 and CDR2: MGHRA and YSYEKL. The CDR3 consists of 14 residues. V was clipped by 5 bases and J by 8 bases, with 16 bases between them. The CDR3 loop is CASSYGWAGDEQFF. CDR3 bases: TGCGCCAGCAGCTACGGATGGGCCGGGGATGAGCAGTTCTTC.

The chain is built from TRBV15 and TRBJ1-1, with a possible D match to TRBD1 (5 bases). Trimming removed 4 bases from V and 1 base from J, with 10 bases in between. The germline V gene has CDR1 LNHNV and CDR2 YYDKDF (reference sequence). The CDR3 consists of 14 residues. The CDR3 here is CATSTGGENTEAFF. DNA for the CDR3: TGTGCCACCAGCACGGGGGGAGAGAACACTGAAGCTTTCTTT.

The chain couples TRBV9 to TRBJ1-5, with D perhaps matching TRBD1 (5 bases). CDR3 length: 14 amino acids. V was pared by 5 bases and J by 0 bases, with 9 bases between. Germline CDR1 reads SGDLS; CDR2 reads YYNGEE. The CDR3 nucleotides are TGTGCCAGCAGTCAGGGAGATAGCAATCAGCCCCAGCATTTT. Encoded protein: CASSQGDSNQPQHF.

This chain uses TRBV4-1 with TRBJ1-6, with TRBD1 as a possible D gene (5 bases). Germline CDR1 reads MGHRA; CDR2 reads YSYEKL. Trimming shortened V by 1 base and J by 13 bases, and 17 bases separated the two germline ends. The CDR3 loop spans 15 amino acids. CDR3 in amino acids: CASSQVRGAEGPLHF. CDR3 coding DNA: TGCGCCAGCAGCCAAGTTCGGGGCGCGGAAGGGCCCCTCCACTTT.

The chain has TRBV5-6 and TRBJ2-7, with 7 bases identical to TRBD1. Germline V CDR1 and CDR2: SGHDT, YYEEEE. The CDR3 has 12 residues. Trimming removed 4 bases from V and 6 bases from J; junction bases left unmatched: 4. The CDR3 protein is CASSTYRGEQYF. CDR3 sequence (DNA): TGTGCCAGCAGCACGTACAGGGGCGAGCAGTACTTC. The full variable domain, in which reference TRBV5-6 and TRBJ2-7 provide the parts outside the CDR3, is DAGVTQSPTHLIKTRGQQVTLRCSPKSGHDTVSWYQQALGQGPQFIFQYYEEEERQRGNFPDRFSGHQFPNYSSELNVNALLLGDSALYLCASSTYRGEQYFGPGTRLTVT.

The chain has TRBV2 and TRBJ2-7; TRBD1 matches 8 bases. V lost 8 bases, J lost 6 bases, and 9 bases stayed unmatched. This CDR3 is built from 13 residues. Germline V gene lookup returns CDR1 SNHLY and CDR2 FYNNEI. The CDR3 DNA follows: TGTGCCAGCGAGGGACAGGATGTATCCGAGCAGTACTTC. It translates to CASEGQDVSEQYF.